The 22 T cell receptor beta chains below all came from one sample that was sequenced in a study of T-cell reconstitution after alpha-beta-depleted transplantation in children. Researchers prepared the TCRbeta library using unique molecular identifiers, the study reports. From the PCR reads, TCRdb called clonotypes with MiXCR, one entry per CDR3 protein. The data hold just over 950,000 distinct CDR3 sequences, with 25% to 30% observed a single time. Sample: PBMCs, mostly from graft donor cells, taken 360 days after TCRalphabeta/CD19-depleted stem cell transplant. The receptor set was obtained from a boy in the first two years of life who had a stem cell transplant for SCID, so the T cells may come from the graft donor.

The gene calls are TRBV12-3 or TRBV12-4 and TRBJ2-1, with D maybe TRBD2 (6 bases). The V end was cut by 9 bases, the J end by 6 bases, with 27 bases between. The CDR3 covers 17 residues. CDR3 amino acids: CASGDRERVLLSNEQFF. The DNA of the CDR3 is TGTGCCAGTGGGGACCGGGAGAGGGTTCTCCTTAGCAATGAGCAGTTCTTC.

This clonotype was recorded a few times. The rearrangement links TRBV29-1 to TRBJ2-2; no reliable D call. The CDR3 is 12 residues long. Germline loops: CDR1 SQVTM, CDR2 ANQGSEA. V was shortened by 3 bases and J by 7 bases, with 9 bases between the two germline ends. The CDR3 sequence: CSVEWAGGELFF. The CDR3 DNA is TGCAGCGTTGAGTGGGCCGGCGGGGAGCTGTTTTTT.

A few counts support this clonotype. The chain couples TRBV7-8 to TRBJ2-1, with D perhaps matching TRBD2 (6 bases). Trimming stripped 1 base from V and 6 bases from J, with 10 bases between. Germline assignment: CDR1 SGHVS and CDR2 FQNEAQ. The CDR3 is 14 amino acids. The CDR3, as DNA: TGTGCCAGCAGCTTAGGTTCCGGGAGCAATGAGCAGTTCTTC. This codes for CASSLGSGSNEQFF.

The V gene is TRBV5-1, the J gene TRBJ2-7, with D hard to call. Trimming stripped 7 bases from V and 2 bases from J, with 10 bases between. Germline lookup yields CDR1 SGHRS and CDR2 YFSETQ. The length of the CDR3 is 12 residues. DNA for the CDR3: TGCGCCAGCGGGGTAACCACCTACGAGCAGTACTTC. It codes for CASGVTTYEQYF.

The rearrangement joins TRBV13 to TRBJ1-2, with D perhaps TRBD1 (6 bases). Trimming left V 5 bases short and J 4 bases short, with 14 bases between. The CDR3 has 14 amino acids. The germline CDR1 and CDR2 sequences are PRHDT and FYEKMQ (reference sequence). CDR3 DNA sequence: TGTGCCAGCAGCCGCATCGGACAGTCCTATGGCTACACCTTC. Amino acids: CASSRIGQSYGYTF.

There are many counts of this clonotype. The chain links TRBV12-3 or TRBV12-4 to TRBJ2-3; unclear D gene. CDR3 length equals 13 residues. V lost 3 bases and J 0 bases, leaving 4 bases between the germline ends. The CDR3: CASSLSSTDTQYF. The CDR3 DNA reads as TGTGCCAGCAGTTTGTCTAGCACAGATACGCAGTATTTT.

This clonotype has more than one count but fewer than ten. This chain uses TRBV12-3 or TRBV12-4 with TRBJ2-7; D possibly corresponds to TRBD2 (5 bases). This CDR3 spans 13 amino acids. Trimming cost V 3 bases and J 5 bases, with 11 bases left between them. The CDR3 is CASSFADYHEQYF. The CDR3 DNA sequence: TGTGCCAGCAGTTTCGCTGACTACCACGAGCAGTACTTC.

Only a few counts were recorded for this clonotype. The chain links TRBV20-1 to TRBJ2-5; the match to TRBD2 covers 11 bases. The junction had 8 bases not matched to a gene; V was cut back by 8 bases and J by 0 bases. The CDR3 has 15 residues. Germline CDR1 reads DFQATT; CDR2 reads SNEGSKA (reference sequence). The CDR3 region is CSTRTSGLYQETQYF. CDR3 bases: TGCAGTACGAGGACTAGCGGGTTGTACCAAGAGACCCAGTACTTC.

The DNA for the CDR3 is TGTGCCAGCAGGCGCGAGACAGGGCCGGGAACTGAAGCTTTCTTT. It encodes CASRRETGPGTEAFF. V is TRBV12-3 or TRBV12-4 and J is TRBJ1-1; TRBD1 aligns across 7 bases. The length of the CDR3 is 15 residues. J was trimmed by 5 bases and V by 6 bases; bases with no gene match: 12.

The chain couples TRBV5-1 to TRBJ2-2, with 8 nucleotides matching TRBD2. J gave up 0 bases and V 4 bases, and 8 bases lay outside the gene matches. The CDR3 consists of 17 residues. Germline CDR1 and CDR2: SGHRS and YFSETQ. The CDR3 spells CASSPLAGPPNTGELFF. The DNA of the CDR3 is TGCGCCAGCAGCCCCCTAGCGGGCCCTCCGAACACCGGGGAGCTGTTTTTT.

CDR3 loop: CASSLVPDAYEQYF. CDR3 DNA sequence: TGTGCCAGCAGCTTAGTTCCTGACGCCTACGAGCAGTACTTC. The genes are TRBV7-9 and TRBJ2-7; no clear D. The CDR3 has 14 amino acids. Germline assignment: CDR1 SEHNR and CDR2 FQNEAQ (reference sequence). With 1 base removed from V and 2 bases from J, the gap between germline ends came to 9 bases.

This clonotype was counted between two and nine times. This rearrangement joins TRBV6-2 or TRBV6-3 to TRBJ2-7; D may match TRBD1 or TRBD2 (6 bases each). V was pared by 5 bases and J by 7 bases, with 18 bases between. CDR3 length: 14 amino acids. Germline V gives CDR1 MNHEY, CDR2 SVGEGT. This CDR3 reads CASSPLGGGWEQYF. In DNA, the CDR3 is TGTGCCAGCAGTCCTCTCGGGGGCGGTTGGGAGCAGTACTTC.

This chain connects TRBV5-1 to TRBJ1-4; possible D gene TRBD1, 6 bases. CDR3 length: 17 amino acids. Germline values: CDR1 SGHRS, CDR2 YFSETQ. Trimming stripped 4 bases from V and 8 bases from J, with 24 bases between. CDR3 residues: CASSNPGVRGFEEKLFF. The DNA for the CDR3 is TGCGCCAGCAGCAACCCAGGGGTCAGGGGATTCGAGGAAAAACTGTTTTTT.

This clonotype was observed many times. Being one base from a much bigger clone, this may be a read error. The V gene is TRBV7-9, the J gene TRBJ2-3; D is unclear. Between the trimmed V and J ends, which lost 2 bases and 5 bases, there was a span of 2 bases. Germline V lookup: CDR1 SEHNR, CDR2 FQNEAQ (reference sequence). The CDR3 is made up of 11 amino acids. CDR3 amino acids: CASSLIDTQYF. The CDR3, as DNA: TGTGCCAGCAGCTTAATAGATACGCAGTATTTT.

This clonotype has ten or more counts. This CDR3 reads CATSDLPEYNEQFF. As DNA, the CDR3 is TGTGCCACCAGTGATTTGCCCGAGTACAATGAGCAGTTCTTC. The rearrangement uses TRBV24-1 and TRBJ2-1; D gene unclear. The CDR3 is 14 amino acids. Per germline, CDR1 KGHDR and CDR2 SFDVKD. Trimming left V 0 bases short and J 4 bases short, with 6 bases between.

This clonotype was recorded a few times. The chain carries TRBV12-3 or TRBV12-4 and TRBJ2-7, with D possibly TRBD1 on 6 matching bases. This CDR3 contains 15 residues. V was pared by 4 bases and J by 2 bases, with 15 bases between. CDR3 coding DNA: TGTGCCAGCAGTTGGGGGCAATTAGTAACCTACGAGCAGTACTTC. This encodes CASSWGQLVTYEQYF.

The chain recombines TRBV29-1 with TRBJ2-7, with TRBD1 matching over 10 bases. V shed 4 bases, J shed 5 bases, and the junction held 5 bases outside the gene matches. The CDR3 is 13 amino acids. Germline CDR1 is SQVTM and CDR2 is ANQGSEA. The CDR3 protein is CSVATGTGDEQYF. The CDR3 DNA reads as TGCAGCGTTGCAACCGGGACAGGGGACGAGCAGTACTTC.

This clonotype appeared a few times. The genes are TRBV7-9 and TRBJ2-5; 8 positions agree with TRBD1. The junction had 4 bases not matched to a gene; V was cut back by 5 bases and J by 2 bases. Per the germline V gene, CDR1 is SEHNR and CDR2 is FQNEAQ (reference sequence). The CDR3 length is 14 residues. The CDR3 reads CASSAGGRQETQYF. CDR3 nucleotide sequence: TGTGCCAGCAGCGCAGGGGGCCGGCAAGAGACCCAGTACTTC.

The CDR3 sequence is CASSHPRLAGRDTQYF. CDR3 DNA: TGTGCCAGCAGCCACCCTCGATTAGCGGGTCGAGATACGCAGTATTTT. This chain connects TRBV3-1 to TRBJ2-3; 7 nucleotides match TRBD2. Germline V gene sequence: CDR1 LGHDT, CDR2 YNNKEL (reference sequence). CDR3 size: 16 residues. The V and J ends lost 3 bases and 5 bases, in that order; junction bases with no gene match: 11.

The rearrangement joins TRBV7-6 to TRBJ2-5, with D possibly matching TRBD1 (6 bases). V was shortened by 2 bases and J by 3 bases, with 16 bases between the two germline ends. The V gene's germline CDR1 is SGHVS and CDR2 FNYEAQ. The CDR3 is 16 residues long. CDR3 coding DNA: TGTGCCAGCAGCTTAATACCGGGACAAAACAAAGAGACCCAGTACTTC. Translating it yields CASSLIPGQNKETQYF.

The J gene is TRBJ2-3, the V gene TRBV6-1; D ambiguous. Germline CDR1 and CDR2: MNHNS and SASEGT. The germline V and J ends were trimmed by 6 bases and 2 bases, with 12 bases remaining between them. This CDR3 has 14 amino acids. CDR3 residues: CASRGGFFTDTQYF. The CDR3 bases are TGTGCCAGCAGGGGCGGCTTTTTCACAGATACGCAGTATTTT.

This clonotype was detected only a few times. The chain recombines TRBV29-1 with TRBJ2-5; D could derive from TRBD1 or TRBD2 (5 bases each). Germline-derived CDR1 and CDR2 are SQVTM and ANQGSEA. The CDR3 covers 11 residues. The V gene lost 1 base and the J gene lost 9 bases, with 9 bases spanning the gap. As DNA, the CDR3 is TGCAGCGTTGAAGGGTTGGGGGCCCAGTACTTC. Its protein is CSVEGLGAQYF.